The clone carrying this T cell receptor (beta chain) was counted a single time. Antigen specificity is unknown. Some clones are missing from TCRdb's copy, which holds only in-frame ones; the method was immunoSEQ multiplex PCR. Of just over 350,000 clones listed, roughly 94% are singletons. Germline CDR1 is SGHNT and CDR2 is YYREEE (reference sequence). This CDR3 comprises 14 residues. V lost 4 bases and J 4 bases, leaving 12 bases between the germline ends. These data come from a study of Ad26.COV2.S vaccination and SARS-CoV-2 variants. Broader study findings: Total T cell responses were possibly underestimated by TCR breadth and depth analyses. Spike-specific TCR breadth was greater in vaccine than placebo recipients.

The chain uses TRBV5-4 and TRBJ1-3, with a weak D call TRBD1 (5 bases). The sample was peripheral blood, taken after recovery from COVID-19. The clonotype comes from a human donor who had recovered from COVID-19. The CDR3 sequence: CASSGGGSGNTIYF. The CDR3 DNA is TGTGCCAGCAGCGGGGGGGGTTCCGGAAACACCATATATTTT.